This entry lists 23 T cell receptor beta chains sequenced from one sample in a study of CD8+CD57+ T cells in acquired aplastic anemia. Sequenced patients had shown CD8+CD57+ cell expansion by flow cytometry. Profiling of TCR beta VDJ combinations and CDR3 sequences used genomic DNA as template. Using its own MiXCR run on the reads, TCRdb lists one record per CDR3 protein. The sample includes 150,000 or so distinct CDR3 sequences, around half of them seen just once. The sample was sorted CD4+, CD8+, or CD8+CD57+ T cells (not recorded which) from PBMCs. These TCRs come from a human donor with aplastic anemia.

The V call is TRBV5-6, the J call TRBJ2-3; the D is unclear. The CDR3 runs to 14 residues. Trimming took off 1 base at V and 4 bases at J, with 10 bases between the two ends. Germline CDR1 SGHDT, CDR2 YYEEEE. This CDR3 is CASSLFRIADTQYF. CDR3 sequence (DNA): TGTGCCAGCAGCTTGTTCAGGATCGCAGATACGCAGTATTTT.

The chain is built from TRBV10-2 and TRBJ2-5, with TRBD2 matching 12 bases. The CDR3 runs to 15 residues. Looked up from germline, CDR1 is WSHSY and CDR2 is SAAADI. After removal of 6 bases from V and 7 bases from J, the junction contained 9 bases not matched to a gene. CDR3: CASSVLAGGGRTQYF. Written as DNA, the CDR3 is TGCGCCAGCAGCGTACTAGCGGGGGGCGGGAGGACCCAGTACTTC.

The CDR3 sequence: CASGTPGGYNSPLHF. The CDR3, as DNA: TGTGCCAGTGGAACACCGGGGGGCTATAATTCACCCCTCCACTTT. The chain uses TRBV2 and TRBJ1-6, with D possibly TRBD1 on 5 matching bases. V was shortened by 9 bases and J by 3 bases, with 15 bases between the two germline ends. CDR3 length: 15 residues. Looked up from germline, CDR1 is SNHLY and CDR2 is FYNNEI. Combining the CDR3 with reference TRBV2 and TRBJ1-6 gives the whole variable domain EPEVTQTPSHQVTQMGQEVILRCVPISNHLYFYWYRQILGQKVEFLVSFYNNEISEKSEIFDDQFSVERPDGSNFTLKIRSTKLEDSAMYFCASGTPGGYNSPLHFGNGTRLTVT.

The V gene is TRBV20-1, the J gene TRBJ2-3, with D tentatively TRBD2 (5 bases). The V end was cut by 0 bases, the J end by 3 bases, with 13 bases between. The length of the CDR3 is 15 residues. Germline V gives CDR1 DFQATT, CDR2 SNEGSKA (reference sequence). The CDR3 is CSAREATGSTDTQYF. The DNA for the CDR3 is TGCAGTGCTAGAGAGGCGACGGGGAGTACAGATACGCAGTATTTT.

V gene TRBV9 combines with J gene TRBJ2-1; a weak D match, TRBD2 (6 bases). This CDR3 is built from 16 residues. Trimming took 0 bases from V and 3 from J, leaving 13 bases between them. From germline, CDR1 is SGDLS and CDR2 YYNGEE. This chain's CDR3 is CASSVGGLDFYNEQFF. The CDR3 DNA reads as TGTGCCAGCAGCGTAGGGGGACTCGACTTCTACAATGAGCAGTTCTTC.

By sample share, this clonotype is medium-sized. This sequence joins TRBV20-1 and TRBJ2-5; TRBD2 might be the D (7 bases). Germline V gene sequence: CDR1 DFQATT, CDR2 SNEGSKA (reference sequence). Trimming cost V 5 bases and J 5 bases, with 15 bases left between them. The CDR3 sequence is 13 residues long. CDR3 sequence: CSAPEGGMETQYF. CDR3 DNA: TGCAGTGCTCCCGAGGGGGGGATGGAGACCCAGTACTTC.

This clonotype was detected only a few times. The CDR3, as DNA: TGTGCCAGCAGCTTTCTGGTCGGCTCACCCCTCCACTTT. It specifies CASSFLVGSPLHF. The rearrangement links TRBV7-2 to TRBJ1-6, with unresolved D. The germline V and J ends were trimmed by 3 bases and 10 bases, with 10 bases remaining between them. From germline, CDR1 is SGHTA and CDR2 FQGNSA. The CDR3 is made up of 13 amino acids.

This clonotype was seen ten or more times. The CDR3 protein is CASSFAGGKYEQYF. In DNA, the CDR3 is TGCGCCAGCAGCTTTGCAGGGGGCAAGTACGAGCAGTACTTC. V gene TRBV5-1 combines with J gene TRBJ2-7, with TRBD1 matching over 8 bases. CDR1 and CDR2 from the germline V gene are SGHRS and YFSETQ. V was pared by 2 bases and J by 4 bases, with 5 bases of the junction left unmatched. This CDR3 contains 14 residues.

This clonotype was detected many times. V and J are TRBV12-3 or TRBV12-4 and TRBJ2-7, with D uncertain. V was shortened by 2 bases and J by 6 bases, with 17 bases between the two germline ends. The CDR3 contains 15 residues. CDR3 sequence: CASSLLYAASSEQYF. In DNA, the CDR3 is TGTGCCAGCAGTTTATTGTATGCGGCGAGTAGCGAGCAGTACTTC.

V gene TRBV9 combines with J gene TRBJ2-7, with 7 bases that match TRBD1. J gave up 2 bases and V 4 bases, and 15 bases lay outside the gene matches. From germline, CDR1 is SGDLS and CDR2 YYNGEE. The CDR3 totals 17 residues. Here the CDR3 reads CASSLGTGTVLPYEQYF. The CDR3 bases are TGTGCCAGCAGCTTGGGAACCGGGACAGTTCTCCCCTACGAGCAGTACTTC.

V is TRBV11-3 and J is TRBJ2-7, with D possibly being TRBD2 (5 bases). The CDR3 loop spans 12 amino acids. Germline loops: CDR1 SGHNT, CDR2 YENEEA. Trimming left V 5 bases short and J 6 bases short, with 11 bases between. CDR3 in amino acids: CASSPDRGEQYF. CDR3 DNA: TGTGCCAGCAGCCCGGACCGGGGCGAGCAGTACTTC.

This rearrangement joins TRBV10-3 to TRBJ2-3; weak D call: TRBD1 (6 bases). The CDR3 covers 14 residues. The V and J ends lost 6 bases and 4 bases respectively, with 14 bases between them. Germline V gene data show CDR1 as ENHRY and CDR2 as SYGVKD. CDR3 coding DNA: TGTGCCATCAGGGAAGGGGGAGCAGCAGATACGCAGTATTTT. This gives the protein CAIREGGAADTQYF.

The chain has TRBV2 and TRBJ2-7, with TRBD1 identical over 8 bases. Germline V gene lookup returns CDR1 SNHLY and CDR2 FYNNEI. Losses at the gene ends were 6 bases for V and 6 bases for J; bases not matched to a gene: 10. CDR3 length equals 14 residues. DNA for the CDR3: TGTGCCAGCAGAGCTGGACAGGGAAGCGGCGAGCAGTACTTC. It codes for CASRAGQGSGEQYF.

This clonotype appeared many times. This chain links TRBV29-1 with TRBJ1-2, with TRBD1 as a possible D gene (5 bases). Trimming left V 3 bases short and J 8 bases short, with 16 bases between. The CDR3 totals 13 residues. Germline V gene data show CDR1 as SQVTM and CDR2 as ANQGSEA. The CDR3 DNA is TGCAGCGTTGATGGGGGGGGAGGGGACGGCTACACCTTC. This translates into CSVDGGGGDGYTF.

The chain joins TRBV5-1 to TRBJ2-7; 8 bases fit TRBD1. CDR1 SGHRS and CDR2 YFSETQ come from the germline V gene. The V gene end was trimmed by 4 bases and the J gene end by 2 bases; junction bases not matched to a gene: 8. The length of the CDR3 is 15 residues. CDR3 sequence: CASSIRTGSTYEQYF. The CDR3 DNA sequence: TGCGCCAGCAGCATCCGGACAGGGAGTACCTACGAGCAGTACTTC.

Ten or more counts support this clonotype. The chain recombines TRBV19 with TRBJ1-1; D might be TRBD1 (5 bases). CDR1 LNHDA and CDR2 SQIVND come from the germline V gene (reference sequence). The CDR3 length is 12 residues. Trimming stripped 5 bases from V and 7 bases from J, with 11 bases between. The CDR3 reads CASSPGGIEAFF. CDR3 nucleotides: TGTGCCAGTAGTCCCGGGGGGATTGAAGCTTTCTTT. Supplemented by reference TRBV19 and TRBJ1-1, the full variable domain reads DGGITQSPKYLFRKEGQNVTLSCEQNLNHDAMYWYRQDPGQGLRLIYYSQIVNDFQKGDIAEGYSVSREKKESFPLTVTSAQKNPTAFYLCASSPGGIEAFFGQGTRLTVV.

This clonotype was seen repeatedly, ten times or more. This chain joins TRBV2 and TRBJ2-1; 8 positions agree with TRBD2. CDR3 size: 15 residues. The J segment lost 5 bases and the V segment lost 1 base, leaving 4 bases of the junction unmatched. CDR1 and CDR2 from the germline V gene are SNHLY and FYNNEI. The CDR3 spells CASSEGVAGNNEQFF. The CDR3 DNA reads TGTGCCAGCAGTGAAGGGGTAGCGGGGAACAATGAGCAGTTCTTC.

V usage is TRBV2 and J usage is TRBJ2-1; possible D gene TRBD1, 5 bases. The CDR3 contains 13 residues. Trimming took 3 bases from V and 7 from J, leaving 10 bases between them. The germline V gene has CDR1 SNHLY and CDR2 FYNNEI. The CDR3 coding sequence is TGTGCCAGCAGTGATCAGGGTATGAATGAGCAGTTCTTC. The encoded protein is CASSDQGMNEQFF.

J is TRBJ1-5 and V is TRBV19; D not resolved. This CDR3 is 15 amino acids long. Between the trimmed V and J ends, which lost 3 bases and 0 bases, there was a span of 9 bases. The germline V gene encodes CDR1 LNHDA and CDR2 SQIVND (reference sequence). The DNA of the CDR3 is TGTGCCAGTAGTATTACTGTTTATAGCAATCAGCCCCAGCATTTT. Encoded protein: CASSITVYSNQPQHF.

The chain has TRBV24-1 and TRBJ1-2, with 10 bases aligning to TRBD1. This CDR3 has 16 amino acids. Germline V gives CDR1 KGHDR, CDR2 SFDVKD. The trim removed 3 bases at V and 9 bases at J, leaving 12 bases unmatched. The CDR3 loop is CATSDGEGTGDSSYTF. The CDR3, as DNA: TGTGCCACCAGTGATGGTGAGGGGACAGGGGACTCTAGCTACACCTTC.

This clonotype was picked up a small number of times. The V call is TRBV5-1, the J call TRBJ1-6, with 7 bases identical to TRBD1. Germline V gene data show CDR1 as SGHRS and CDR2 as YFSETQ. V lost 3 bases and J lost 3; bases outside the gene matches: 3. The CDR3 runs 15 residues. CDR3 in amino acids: CASSSDRVYNSPLHF. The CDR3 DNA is TGCGCCAGCAGCTCCGACAGGGTCTATAATTCACCCCTCCACTTT.

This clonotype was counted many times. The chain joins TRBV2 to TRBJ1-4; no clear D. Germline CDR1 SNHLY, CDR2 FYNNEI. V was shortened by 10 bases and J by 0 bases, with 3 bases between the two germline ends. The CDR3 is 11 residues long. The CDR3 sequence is CATATNEKLFF. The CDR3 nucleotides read TGTGCCACAGCAACTAATGAAAAACTGTTTTTT.

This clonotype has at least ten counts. Written as DNA, the CDR3 is TGTGCCAGCAGTTGGGGTACTGGGGAGCTGTTTTTT. Its protein is CASSWGTGELFF. The genes are TRBV12-3 or TRBV12-4 and TRBJ2-2; D uncertain. V was pared by 4 bases and J by 8 bases, with 8 bases between. This CDR3 has 12 amino acids.